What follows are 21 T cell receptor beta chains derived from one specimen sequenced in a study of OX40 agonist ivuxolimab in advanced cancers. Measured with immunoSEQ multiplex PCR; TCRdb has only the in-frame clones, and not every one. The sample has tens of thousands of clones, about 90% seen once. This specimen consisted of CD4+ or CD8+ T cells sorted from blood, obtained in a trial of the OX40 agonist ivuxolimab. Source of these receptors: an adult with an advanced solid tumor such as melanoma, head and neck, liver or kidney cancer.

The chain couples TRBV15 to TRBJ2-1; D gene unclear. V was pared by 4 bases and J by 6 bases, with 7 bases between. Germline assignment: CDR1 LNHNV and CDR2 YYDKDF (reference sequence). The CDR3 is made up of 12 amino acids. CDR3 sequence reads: CATSISPNEQFF. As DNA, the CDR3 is TGTGCCACCAGCATCTCCCCCAATGAGCAGTTCTTC. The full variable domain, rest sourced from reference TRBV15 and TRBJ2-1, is DAMVIQNPRYQVTQFGKPVTLSCSQTLNHNVMYWYQQKSSQAPKLLFHYYDKDFNNEADTPDNFQSRRPNTSFCFLDIRSPGLGDTAMYLCATSISPNEQFFGPGTRLTVL.

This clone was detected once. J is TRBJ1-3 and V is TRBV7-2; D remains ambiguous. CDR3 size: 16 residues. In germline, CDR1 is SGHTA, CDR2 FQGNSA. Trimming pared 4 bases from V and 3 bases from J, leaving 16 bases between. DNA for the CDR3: TGTGCCAGCAGCTCCCACCCCGGATTAGGTGGAAACACCATATATTTT. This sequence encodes CASSSHPGLGGNTIYF.

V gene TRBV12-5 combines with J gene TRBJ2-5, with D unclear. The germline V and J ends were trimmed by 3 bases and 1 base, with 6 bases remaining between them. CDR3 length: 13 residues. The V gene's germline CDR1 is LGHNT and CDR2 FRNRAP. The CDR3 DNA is TGTGCTAGTGGTTTAGGATCCCAAGAGACCCAGTACTTC. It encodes CASGLGSQETQYF.

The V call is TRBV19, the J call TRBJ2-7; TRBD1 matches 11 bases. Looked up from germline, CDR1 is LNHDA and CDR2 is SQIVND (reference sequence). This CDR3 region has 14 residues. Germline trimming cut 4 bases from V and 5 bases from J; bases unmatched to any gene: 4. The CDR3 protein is CASSTRTGGDEQYF. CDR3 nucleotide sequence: TGTGCCAGTAGTACTCGGACAGGGGGCGACGAGCAGTACTTC. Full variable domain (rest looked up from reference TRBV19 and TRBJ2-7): DGGITQSPKYLFRKEGQNVTLSCEQNLNHDAMYWYRQDPGQGLRLIYYSQIVNDFQKGDIAEGYSVSREKKESFPLTVTSAQKNPTAFYLCASSTRTGGDEQYFGPGTRLTVT.

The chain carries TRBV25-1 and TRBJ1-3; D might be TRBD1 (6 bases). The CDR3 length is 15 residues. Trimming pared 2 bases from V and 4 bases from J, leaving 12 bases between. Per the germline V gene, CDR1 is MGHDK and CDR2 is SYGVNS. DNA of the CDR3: TGTGCCAGCAGTGAACCCAGGGGAGGAGGAAACACCATATATTTT. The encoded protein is CASSEPRGGGNTIYF.

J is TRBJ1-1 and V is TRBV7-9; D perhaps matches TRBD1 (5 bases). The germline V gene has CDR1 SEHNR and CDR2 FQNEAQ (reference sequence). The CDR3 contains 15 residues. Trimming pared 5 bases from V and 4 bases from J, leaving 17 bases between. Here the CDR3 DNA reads TGTGCCAGCAGCCTTAGAATAGGGGAAGTCACTGAAGCTTTCTTT. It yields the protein CASSLRIGEVTEAFF.

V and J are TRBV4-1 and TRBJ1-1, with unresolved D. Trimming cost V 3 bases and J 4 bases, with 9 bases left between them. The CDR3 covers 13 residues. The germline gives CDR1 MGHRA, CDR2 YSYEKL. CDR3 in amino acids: CASSQRPGTEAFF. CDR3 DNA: TGCGCCAGCAGCCAGAGACCTGGCACTGAAGCTTTCTTT.

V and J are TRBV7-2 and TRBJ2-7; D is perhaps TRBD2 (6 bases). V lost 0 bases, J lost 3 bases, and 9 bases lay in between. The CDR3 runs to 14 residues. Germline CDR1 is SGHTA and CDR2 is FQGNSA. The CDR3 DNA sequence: TGTGCCAGCAGCTTAGCGGATAGCGGCTACGAGCAGTACTTC. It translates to CASSLADSGYEQYF.

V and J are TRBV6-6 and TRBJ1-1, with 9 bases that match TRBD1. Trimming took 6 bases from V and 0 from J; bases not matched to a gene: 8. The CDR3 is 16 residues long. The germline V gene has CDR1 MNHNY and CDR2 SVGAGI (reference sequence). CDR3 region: CASSSTGQGLNTEAFF. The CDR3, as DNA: TGTGCCAGCAGCTCGACCGGACAGGGGCTGAACACTGAAGCTTTCTTT.

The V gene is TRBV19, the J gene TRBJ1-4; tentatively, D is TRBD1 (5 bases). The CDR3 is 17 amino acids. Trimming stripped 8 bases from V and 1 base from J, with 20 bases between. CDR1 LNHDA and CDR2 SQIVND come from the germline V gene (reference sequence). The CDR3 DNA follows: TGTGCCAGTGCTCGCTATTCGGGGCGAGGAACTAATGAAAAACTGTTTTTT. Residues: CASARYSGRGTNEKLFF.

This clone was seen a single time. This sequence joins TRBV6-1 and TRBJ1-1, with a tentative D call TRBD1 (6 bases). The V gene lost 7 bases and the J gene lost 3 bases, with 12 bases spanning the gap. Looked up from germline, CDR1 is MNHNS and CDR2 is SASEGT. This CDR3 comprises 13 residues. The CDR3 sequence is CASTGQSYTEAFF. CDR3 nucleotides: TGTGCCAGCACCGGACAGAGTTACACTGAAGCTTTCTTT.

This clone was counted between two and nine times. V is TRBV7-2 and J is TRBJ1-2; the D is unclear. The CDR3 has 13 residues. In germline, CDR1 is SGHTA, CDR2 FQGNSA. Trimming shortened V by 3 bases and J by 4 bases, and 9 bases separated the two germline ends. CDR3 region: CASSFDSRYGYTF. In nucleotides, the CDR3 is TGTGCCAGCAGCTTCGATTCTCGCTATGGCTACACCTTC. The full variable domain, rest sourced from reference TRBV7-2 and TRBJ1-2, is GAGVSQSPSNKVTEKGKDVELRCDPISGHTALYWYRQSLGQGLEFLIYFQGNSAPDKSGLPSDRFSAERTGGSVSTLTIQRTQQEDSAVYLCASSFDSRYGYTFGSGTRLTVV.

As DNA, the CDR3 is TGTGCCAGCAGTGTAGACAGGGGGAAAGGCTACACCTTC. The encoded protein is CASSVDRGKGYTF. The V gene is TRBV28, the J gene TRBJ1-2; 9 bases are a match to TRBD1. Germline trimming cut 5 bases from V and 8 bases from J; bases unmatched to any gene: 6. CDR1 and CDR2 from the germline V gene are MDHEN and SYDVKM. The length of the CDR3 is 13 residues.

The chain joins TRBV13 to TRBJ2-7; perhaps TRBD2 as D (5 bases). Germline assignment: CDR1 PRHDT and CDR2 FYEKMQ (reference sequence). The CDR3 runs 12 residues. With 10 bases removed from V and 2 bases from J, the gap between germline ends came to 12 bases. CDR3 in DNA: TGTGCCACAACCGGGGTACCCTACGAGCAGTACTTC. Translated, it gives CATTGVPYEQYF.

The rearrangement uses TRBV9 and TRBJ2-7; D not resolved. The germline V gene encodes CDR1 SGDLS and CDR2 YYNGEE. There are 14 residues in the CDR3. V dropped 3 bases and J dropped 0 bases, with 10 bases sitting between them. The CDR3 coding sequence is TGTGCCAGCAGCGGCGACCCGAGCTCCTACGAGCAGTACTTC. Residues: CASSGDPSSYEQYF.

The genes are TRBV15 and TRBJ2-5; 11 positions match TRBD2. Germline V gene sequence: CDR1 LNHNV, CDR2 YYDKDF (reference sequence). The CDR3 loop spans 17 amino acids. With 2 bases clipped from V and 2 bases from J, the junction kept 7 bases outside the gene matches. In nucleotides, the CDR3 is TGTGCCACCAGCAGAATAGCGGGAGGGGGGCCACAAGAGACCCAGTACTTC. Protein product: CATSRIAGGGPQETQYF.

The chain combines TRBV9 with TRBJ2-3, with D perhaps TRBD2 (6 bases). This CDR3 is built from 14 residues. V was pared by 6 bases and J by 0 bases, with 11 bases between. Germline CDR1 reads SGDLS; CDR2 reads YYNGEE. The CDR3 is CASNGGTSTDTQYF. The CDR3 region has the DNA TGTGCCAGCAACGGCGGGACTAGCACAGATACGCAGTATTTT.

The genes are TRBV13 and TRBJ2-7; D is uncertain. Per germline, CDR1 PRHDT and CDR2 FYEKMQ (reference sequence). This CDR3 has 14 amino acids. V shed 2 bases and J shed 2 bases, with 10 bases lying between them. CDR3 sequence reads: CASSLNTRPYEQYF. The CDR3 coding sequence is TGTGCCAGCAGCTTAAACACACGGCCCTACGAGCAGTACTTC.

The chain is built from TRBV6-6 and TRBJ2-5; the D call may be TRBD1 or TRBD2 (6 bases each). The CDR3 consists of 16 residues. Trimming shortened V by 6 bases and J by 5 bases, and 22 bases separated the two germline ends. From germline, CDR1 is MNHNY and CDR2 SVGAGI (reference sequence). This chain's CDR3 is CASRPSRGGPDETQYF. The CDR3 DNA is TGTGCCAGCAGGCCTTCTCGTGGGGGGCCGGATGAGACCCAGTACTTC.

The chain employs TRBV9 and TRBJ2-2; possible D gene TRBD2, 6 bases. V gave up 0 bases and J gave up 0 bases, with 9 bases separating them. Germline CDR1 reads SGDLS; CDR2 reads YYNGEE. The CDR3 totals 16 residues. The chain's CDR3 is CASSVDLATNTGELFF. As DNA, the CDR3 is TGTGCCAGCAGCGTAGACCTAGCGACGAACACCGGGGAGCTGTTTTTT.

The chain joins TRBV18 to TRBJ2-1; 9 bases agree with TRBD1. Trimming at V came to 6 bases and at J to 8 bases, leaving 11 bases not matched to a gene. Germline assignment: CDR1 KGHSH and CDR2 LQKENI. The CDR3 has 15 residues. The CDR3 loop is CASSAGTGFIDEQFF. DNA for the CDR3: TGTGCCAGCTCTGCCGGGACAGGGTTTATTGATGAGCAGTTCTTC.